This T cell receptor beta chain was recovered during a study of OX40 agonist ivuxolimab in advanced cancers. The method was immunoSEQ multiplex PCR; TCRdb's version includes in-frame clones alone and lacks a portion of them. The table records 40,000 to 60,000 clones, 80% to 90% of them present only once. The CDR3 has 17 amino acids. Germline CDR1 is SGHTA and CDR2 is FQGNSA. Trimming stripped 0 bases from V and 0 bases from J, with 12 bases between. The sequence derives from an adult with an advanced solid tumor such as melanoma, head and neck, liver or kidney cancer. The input for sequencing was CD4+ or CD8+ T cells sorted from blood, taken in a trial of the OX40 agonist ivuxolimab. This chain links TRBV7-2 with TRBJ1-3; TRBD1 is a possible D gene (6 bases). The CDR3 loop reads CASSLAPGVFSGNTIYF. The DNA of the CDR3 is TGTGCCAGCAGCTTAGCGCCAGGGGTTTTCTCTGGAAACACCATATATTTT.